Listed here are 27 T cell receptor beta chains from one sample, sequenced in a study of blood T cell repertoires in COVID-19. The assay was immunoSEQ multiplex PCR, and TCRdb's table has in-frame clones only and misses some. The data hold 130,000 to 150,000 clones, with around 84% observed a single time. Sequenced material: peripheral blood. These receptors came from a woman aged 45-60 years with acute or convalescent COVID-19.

The DNA of the CDR3 is TGTGCCAGCTCGGTCCCGGGGGGCTCTGGAAACACCATATATTTT. Its protein is CASSVPGGSGNTIYF. V gene TRBV18 combines with J gene TRBJ1-3; D might be TRBD1 (5 bases). The CDR3 covers 15 residues. Germline assignment: CDR1 KGHSH and CDR2 LQKENI. V lost 6 bases and J 0 bases, leaving 12 bases between the germline ends.

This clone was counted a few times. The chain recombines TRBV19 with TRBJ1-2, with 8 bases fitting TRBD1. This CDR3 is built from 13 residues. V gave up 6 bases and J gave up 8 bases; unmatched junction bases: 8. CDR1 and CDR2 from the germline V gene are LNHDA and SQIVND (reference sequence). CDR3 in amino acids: CASRGQDKTGYTF. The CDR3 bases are TGTGCCAGTAGGGGACAGGACAAGACAGGCTACACCTTC.

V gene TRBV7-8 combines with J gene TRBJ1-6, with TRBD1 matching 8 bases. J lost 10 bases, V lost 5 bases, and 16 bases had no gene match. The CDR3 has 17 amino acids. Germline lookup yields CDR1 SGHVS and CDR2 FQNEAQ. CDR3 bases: TGTGCCAGCAGCATGACAGGGGTCTCGACCTGGGGGTCACCCCTCCACTTT. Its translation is CASSMTGVSTWGSPLHF. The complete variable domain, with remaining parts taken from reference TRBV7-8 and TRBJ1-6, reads GAGVSQSPRYKVAKRGQDVALRCDPISGHVSLFWYQQALGQGPEFLTYFQNEAQLDKSGLPSDRFFAERPEGSVSTLKIQRTQQEDSAVYLCASSMTGVSTWGSPLHFGNGTRLTVT.

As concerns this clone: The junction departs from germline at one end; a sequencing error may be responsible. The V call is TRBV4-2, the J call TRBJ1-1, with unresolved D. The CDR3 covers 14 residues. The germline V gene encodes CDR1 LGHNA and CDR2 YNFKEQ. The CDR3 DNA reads TGTGCCAGCAGCCAAGAAGTTGATGTGGAGTACTCCTCTTTT. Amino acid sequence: CASSQEVDVEYSSF.

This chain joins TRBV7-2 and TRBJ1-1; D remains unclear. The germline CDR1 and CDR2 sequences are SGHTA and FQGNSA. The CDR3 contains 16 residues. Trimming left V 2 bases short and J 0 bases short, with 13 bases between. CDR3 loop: CASSLYPNSLNTEAFF. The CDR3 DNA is TGTGCCAGCAGCTTATATCCCAATAGTCTGAACACTGAAGCTTTCTTT.

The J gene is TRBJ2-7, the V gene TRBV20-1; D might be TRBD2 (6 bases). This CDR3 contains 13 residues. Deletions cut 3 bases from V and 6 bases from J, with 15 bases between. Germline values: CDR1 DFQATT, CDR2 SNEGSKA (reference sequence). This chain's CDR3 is CSASGGGEAEQYF. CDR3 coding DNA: TGCAGTGCTAGTGGTGGCGGGGAAGCCGAGCAGTACTTC.

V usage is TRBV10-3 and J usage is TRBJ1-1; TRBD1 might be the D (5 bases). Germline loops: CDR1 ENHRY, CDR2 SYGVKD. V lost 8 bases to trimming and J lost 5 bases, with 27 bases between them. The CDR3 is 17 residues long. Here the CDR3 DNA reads TGTGCCATCGCCAGGGTCCAGGGCGCGCCGGCGGAGACTGAAGCTTTCTTT. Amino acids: CAIARVQGAPAETEAFF.

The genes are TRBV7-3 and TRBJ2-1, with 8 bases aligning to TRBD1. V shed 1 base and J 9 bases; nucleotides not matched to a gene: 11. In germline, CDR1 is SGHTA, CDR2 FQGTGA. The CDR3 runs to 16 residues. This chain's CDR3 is CASSLNQGAASSEQFF. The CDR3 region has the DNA TGTGCCAGCAGCTTAAATCAGGGGGCGGCAAGTAGTGAGCAGTTCTTC.

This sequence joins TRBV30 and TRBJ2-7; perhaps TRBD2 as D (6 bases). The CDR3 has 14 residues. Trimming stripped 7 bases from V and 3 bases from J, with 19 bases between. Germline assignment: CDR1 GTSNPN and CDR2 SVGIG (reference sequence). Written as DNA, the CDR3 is TGTGCCTATACCGGAGGGCGCCGCTACTACGAGCAGTACTTC. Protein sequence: CAYTGGRRYYEQYF. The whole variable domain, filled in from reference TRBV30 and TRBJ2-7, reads SQTIHQWPATLVQPVGSPLSLECTVEGTSNPNLYWYRQAAGRGLQLLFYSVGIGQISSEVPQNLSASRPQDRQFILSSKKLLLSDSGFYLCAYTGGRRYYEQYFGPGTRLTVT.

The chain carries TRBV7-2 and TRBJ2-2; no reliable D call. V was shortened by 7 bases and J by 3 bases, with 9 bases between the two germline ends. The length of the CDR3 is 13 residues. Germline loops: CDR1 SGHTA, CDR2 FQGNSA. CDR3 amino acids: CASTMADTGELFF. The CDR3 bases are TGTGCCAGCACCATGGCGGACACCGGGGAGCTGTTTTTT. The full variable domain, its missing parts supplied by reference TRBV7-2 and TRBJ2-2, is GAGVSQSPSNKVTEKGKDVELRCDPISGHTALYWYRQSLGQGLEFLIYFQGNSAPDKSGLPSDRFSAERTGGSVSTLTIQRTQQEDSAVYLCASTMADTGELFFGEGSRLTVL.

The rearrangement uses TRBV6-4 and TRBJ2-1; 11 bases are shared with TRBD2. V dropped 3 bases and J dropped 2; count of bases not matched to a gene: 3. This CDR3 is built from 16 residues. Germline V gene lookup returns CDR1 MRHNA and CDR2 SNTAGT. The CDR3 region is CASSDNSGGAYNEQFF. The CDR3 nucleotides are TGTGCCAGCAGTGATAATAGCGGGGGGGCCTACAATGAGCAGTTCTTC.

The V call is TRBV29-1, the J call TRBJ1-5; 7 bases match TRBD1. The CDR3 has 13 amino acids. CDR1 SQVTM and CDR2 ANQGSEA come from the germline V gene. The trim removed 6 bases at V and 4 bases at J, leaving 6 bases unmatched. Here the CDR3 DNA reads TGCAGCGTCAGGGACAGTCCGAATCAGCCCCAGCATTTT. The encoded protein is CSVRDSPNQPQHF. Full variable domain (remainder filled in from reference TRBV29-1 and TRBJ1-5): SAVISQKPSRDICQRGTSLTIQCQVDSQVTMMFWYRQQPGQSLTLIATANQGSEATYESGFVIDKFPISRPNLTFSTLTVSNMSPEDSSIYLCSVRDSPNQPQHFGDGTRLSIL.

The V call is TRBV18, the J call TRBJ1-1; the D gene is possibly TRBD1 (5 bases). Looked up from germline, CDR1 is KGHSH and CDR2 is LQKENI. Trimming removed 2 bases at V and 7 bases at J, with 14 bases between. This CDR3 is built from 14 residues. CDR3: CASSPSPRVVEAFF. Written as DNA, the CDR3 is TGTGCCAGCTCACCAAGTCCCAGGGTAGTTGAAGCTTTCTTT.

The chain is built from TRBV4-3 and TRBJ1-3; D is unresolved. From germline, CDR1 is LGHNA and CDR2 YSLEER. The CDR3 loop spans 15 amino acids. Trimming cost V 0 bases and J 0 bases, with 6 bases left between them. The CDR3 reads CASSQDPNSGNTIYF. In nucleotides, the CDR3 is TGCGCCAGCAGCCAAGATCCTAACTCTGGAAACACCATATATTTT.

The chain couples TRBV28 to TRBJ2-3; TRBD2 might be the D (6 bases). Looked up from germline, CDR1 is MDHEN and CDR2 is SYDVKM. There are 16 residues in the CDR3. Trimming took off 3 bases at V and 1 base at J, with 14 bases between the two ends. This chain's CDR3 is CASSFDGGIGTDTQYF. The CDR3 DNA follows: TGTGCCAGCAGTTTTGACGGGGGTATTGGCACAGATACGCAGTATTTT.

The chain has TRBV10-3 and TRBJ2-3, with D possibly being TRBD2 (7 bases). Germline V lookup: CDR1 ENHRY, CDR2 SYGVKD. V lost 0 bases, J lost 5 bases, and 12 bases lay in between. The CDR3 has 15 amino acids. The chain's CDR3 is CAISESRGAVDTQYF. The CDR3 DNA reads TGTGCCATCAGTGAGTCCCGGGGGGCGGTAGATACGCAGTATTTT.

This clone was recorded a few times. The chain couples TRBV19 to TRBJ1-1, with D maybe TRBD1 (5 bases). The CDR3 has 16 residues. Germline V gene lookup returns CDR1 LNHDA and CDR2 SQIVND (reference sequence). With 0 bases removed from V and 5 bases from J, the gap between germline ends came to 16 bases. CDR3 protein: CASSIEEGQRDTEAFF. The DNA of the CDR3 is TGTGCCAGTAGTATAGAGGAGGGGCAGAGAGATACTGAAGCTTTCTTT.

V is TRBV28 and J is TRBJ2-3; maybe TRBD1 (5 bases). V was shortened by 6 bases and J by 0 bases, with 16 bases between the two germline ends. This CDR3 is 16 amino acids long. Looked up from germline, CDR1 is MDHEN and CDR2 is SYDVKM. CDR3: CASRGRRETSTDTQYF. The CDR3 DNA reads TGTGCCAGCAGGGGTCGCAGGGAAACTAGCACAGATACGCAGTATTTT.

Here the CDR3 reads CASSLTSTYEQYF. The CDR3 DNA follows: TGTGCCAGCAGCCTAACTAGCACGTACGAGCAGTACTTC. The V gene is TRBV5-6, the J gene TRBJ2-7, with D perhaps TRBD2 (6 bases). Per germline, CDR1 SGHDT and CDR2 YYEEEE. The CDR3 has 13 residues. Between the trimmed V and J ends, which lost 4 bases and 4 bases, there was a span of 12 bases.

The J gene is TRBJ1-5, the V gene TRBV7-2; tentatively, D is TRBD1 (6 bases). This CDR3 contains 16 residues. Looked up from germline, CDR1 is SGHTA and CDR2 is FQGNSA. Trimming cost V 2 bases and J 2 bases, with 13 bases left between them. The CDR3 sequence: CASSLMRGGGNQPQHF. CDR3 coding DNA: TGTGCCAGCAGCTTAATGCGAGGGGGTGGCAATCAGCCCCAGCATTTT.

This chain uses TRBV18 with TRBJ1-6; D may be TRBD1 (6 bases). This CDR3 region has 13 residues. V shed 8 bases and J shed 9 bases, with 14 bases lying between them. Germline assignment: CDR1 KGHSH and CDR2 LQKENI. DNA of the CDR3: TGTGCCAGCAGAACAGGGTCTCGTTCACCCCTCCACTTT. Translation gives CASRTGSRSPLHF. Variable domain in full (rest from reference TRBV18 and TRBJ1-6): NAGVMQNPRHLVRRRGQEARLRCSPMKGHSHVYWYRQLPEEGLKFMVYLQKENIIDESGMPKERFSAEFPKEGPSILRIQQVVRGDSAAYFCASRTGSRSPLHFGNGTRLTVT.

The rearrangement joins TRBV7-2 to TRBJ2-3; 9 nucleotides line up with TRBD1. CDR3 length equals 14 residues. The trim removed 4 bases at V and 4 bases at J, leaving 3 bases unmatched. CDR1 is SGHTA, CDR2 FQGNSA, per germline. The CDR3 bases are TGTGCCAGCAGCTCCGGGACAGGGCCAGATACGCAGTATTTT. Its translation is CASSSGTGPDTQYF.

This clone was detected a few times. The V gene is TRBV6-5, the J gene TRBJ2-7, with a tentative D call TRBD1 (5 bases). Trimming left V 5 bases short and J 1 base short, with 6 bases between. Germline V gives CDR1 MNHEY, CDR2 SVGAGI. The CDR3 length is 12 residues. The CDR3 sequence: CASSRGSYEQYF. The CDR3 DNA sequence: TGTGCCAGCAGTAGGGGTTCCTACGAGCAGTACTTC.

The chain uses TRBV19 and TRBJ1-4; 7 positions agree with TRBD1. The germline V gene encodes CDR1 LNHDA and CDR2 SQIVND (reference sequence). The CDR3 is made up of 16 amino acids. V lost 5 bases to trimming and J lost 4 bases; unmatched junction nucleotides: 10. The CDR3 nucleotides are TGTGCCAGTAGTCCTTCGCGGACAGGTCTTAATGAAAAACTGTTTTTT. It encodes CASSPSRTGLNEKLFF.

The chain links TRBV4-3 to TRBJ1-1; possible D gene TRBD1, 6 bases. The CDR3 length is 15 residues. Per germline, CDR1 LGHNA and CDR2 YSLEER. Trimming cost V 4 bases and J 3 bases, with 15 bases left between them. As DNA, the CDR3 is TGCGCCAGCAGCCCTAATCCAGGGGATGACACTGAAGCTTTCTTT. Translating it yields CASSPNPGDDTEAFF.

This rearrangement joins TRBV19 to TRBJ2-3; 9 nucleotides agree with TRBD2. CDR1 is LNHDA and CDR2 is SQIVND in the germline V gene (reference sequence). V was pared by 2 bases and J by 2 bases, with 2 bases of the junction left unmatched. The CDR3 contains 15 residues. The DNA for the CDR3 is TGTGCCAGTAGTATAAAGCGGGGGGACACAGATACGCAGTATTTT. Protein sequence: CASSIKRGDTDTQYF.

The CDR3 is CASSISESGGRSSGELFF. CDR3 nucleotides: TGTGCCAGTAGTATCTCGGAAAGCGGGGGGCGGTCATCCGGGGAGCTGTTTTTT. The chain links TRBV19 to TRBJ2-2; 9 bases agree with TRBD2. The CDR3 has 18 residues. Germline CDR1 LNHDA, CDR2 SQIVND (reference sequence). Trimming cost V 3 bases and J 6 bases; bases outside gene matches: 14.